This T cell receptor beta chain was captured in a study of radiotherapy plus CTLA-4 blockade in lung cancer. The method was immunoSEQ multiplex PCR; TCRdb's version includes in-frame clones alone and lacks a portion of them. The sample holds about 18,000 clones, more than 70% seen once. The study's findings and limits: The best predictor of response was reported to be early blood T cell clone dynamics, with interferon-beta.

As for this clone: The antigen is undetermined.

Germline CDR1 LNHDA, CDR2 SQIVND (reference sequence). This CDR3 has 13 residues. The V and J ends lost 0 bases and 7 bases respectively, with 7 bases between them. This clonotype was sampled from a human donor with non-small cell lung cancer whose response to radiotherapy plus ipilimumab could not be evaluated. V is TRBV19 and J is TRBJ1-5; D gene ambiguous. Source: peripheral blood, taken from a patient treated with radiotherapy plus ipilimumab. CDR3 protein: CASSIEGGQPQHF. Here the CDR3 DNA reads TGTGCCAGTAGTATAGAAGGCGGCCAGCCCCAGCATTTT.